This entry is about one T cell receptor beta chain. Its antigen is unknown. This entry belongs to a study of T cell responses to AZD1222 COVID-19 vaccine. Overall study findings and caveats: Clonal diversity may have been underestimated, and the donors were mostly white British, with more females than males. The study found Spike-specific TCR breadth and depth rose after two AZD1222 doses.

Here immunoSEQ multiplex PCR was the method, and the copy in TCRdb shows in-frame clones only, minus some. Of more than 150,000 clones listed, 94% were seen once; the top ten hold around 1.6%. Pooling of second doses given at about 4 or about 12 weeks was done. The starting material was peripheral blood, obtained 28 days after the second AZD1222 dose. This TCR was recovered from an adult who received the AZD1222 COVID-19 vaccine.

The CDR3 protein is CASSLDRSTGELFF. Written as DNA, the CDR3 is TGTGCCAGCAGCTTGGACAGGTCCACCGGGGAGCTGTTTTTT. The J gene is TRBJ2-2, the V gene TRBV11-3, with 7 bases lining up with TRBD1. Germline CDR1 SGHNT, CDR2 YENEEA. The CDR3 is 14 residues long. J lost 4 bases, V lost 3 bases, and 2 bases had no gene match.